This TCR beta chain is drawn from a study of T-cell memory formation after mild COVID-19. About the research overall: TCR clusters were largely donor specific.

This CDR3 is built from 12 residues. Per the germline V gene, CDR1 is SGHVS and CDR2 is FQNEAQ. The ends were cut back, 0 bases at V and 7 bases at J, with 6 bases in the middle. This clonotype has a handful of counts. Its cognate antigen is unknown. In TCRdb, the 5' RACE reads were re-called with MiXCR into one record per CDR3 protein. Found here are over 130,000 distinct CDR3 sequences, about 14% of them singletons; the top ten hold about 30%. Study conclusions and caveats: Clones contracting across day 15 to 85 had a balanced CD4/CD8 profile; later expanding clones leaned CD4+. Contracting clones localized mainly to CM and EM when CD4+ and mainly to EMRA when CD8+.

Sequenced: PBMCs or a T cell subset sorted from them (not recorded which). The chain carries TRBV7-8 and TRBJ1-1; D gene ambiguous. This TCR came from an adult woman who had mild COVID-19 (a few samples of this study predate the infection). Cell type and time point are not known. CDR3 sequence reads: CASSLAWNEAFF. The CDR3 DNA follows: TGTGCCAGCAGCTTAGCGTGGAATGAAGCTTTCTTT.